The TCR beta chain under discussion was sequenced for a study of Graves' ophthalmopathy and Graves' hyperthyroidism. About the research overall: No treatment had been given when peripheral blood was collected at initial diagnosis. Findings and caveats of the study: Most expanded clonotypes in thyroid above 0.001 frequency also showed up in blood.

A volume of approximately 10 ml of fresh peripheral blood supplied the PBMCs. CDR3 size: 15 residues. Germline CDR1 reads MNHEY; CDR2 reads SVGAGI. V was shortened by 1 base and J by 7 bases, with 13 bases between the two germline ends. RNA transcripts were the template, and TCR beta CDR3 regions were amplified from them. The first-round RT-PCR employed HTBI primers together with the Qiagen OneStep RT-PCR kit. A multiplex PCR was then performed as the second round. One entry per CDR3 protein, called by TCRdb with MiXCR from the multiplex PCR reads. This table holds hundreds of thousands of distinct CDR3 sequences, under 25% found once. On this clonotype itself: Its antigen is undetermined.

This receptor was obtained from a woman aged 18-30 years with stable Graves' hyperthyroidism. Sample: peripheral blood. This chain uses TRBV6-5 with TRBJ2-2; TRBD2 might be the D (5 bases). DNA for the CDR3: TGTGCCAGCAGTTACTTCAACCGGGATGGCGGGGAGCTGTTTTTT. Translation: CASSYFNRDGGELFF.